The entry below gives a single T cell receptor (beta chain) sequence along with its context. Its antigen is unknown. Libraries were prepared by immunoSEQ multiplex PCR; TCRdb keeps only in-frame clonotypes and omits some of them. The sample records about 130,000 clones, about 89% being singletons. The data stem from a study of T cell responses to AZD1222 COVID-19 vaccine. Looking at the study overall: Pooled together were second doses at about 4 or about 12 weeks. General observations from the study: Donors, mostly white British, included more females; clonal diversity was possibly underestimated.

Germline V CDR1 and CDR2: SGHNT, YYREEE (reference sequence). The germline V and J ends were trimmed by 3 bases and 4 bases, with 13 bases remaining between them. The CDR3 is made up of 14 amino acids. This clonotype was sampled from an adult in good health. The specimen comprised peripheral blood, sampled on day 0 of AZD1222 vaccination. The chain carries TRBV5-4 and TRBJ1-2; the D is unclear. The CDR3 DNA is TGTGCCAGCAGCTCCACAGCGTCTGGCTATGGCTACACCTTC. This translates into CASSSTASGYGYTF.